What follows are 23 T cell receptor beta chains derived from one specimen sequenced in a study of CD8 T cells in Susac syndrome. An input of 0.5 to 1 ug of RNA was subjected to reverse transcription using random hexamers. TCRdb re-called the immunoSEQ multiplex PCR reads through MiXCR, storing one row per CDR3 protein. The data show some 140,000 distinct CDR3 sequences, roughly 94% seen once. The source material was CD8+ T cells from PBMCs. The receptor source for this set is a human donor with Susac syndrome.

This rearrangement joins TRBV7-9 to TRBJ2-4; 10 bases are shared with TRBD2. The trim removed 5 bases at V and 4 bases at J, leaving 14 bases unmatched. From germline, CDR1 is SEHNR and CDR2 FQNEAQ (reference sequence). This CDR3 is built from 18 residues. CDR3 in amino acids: CASSPLAGEVLWKNIQYF. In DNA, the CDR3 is TGTGCCAGCAGCCCTCTAGCGGGAGAGGTGCTGTGGAAAAACATTCAGTACTTC. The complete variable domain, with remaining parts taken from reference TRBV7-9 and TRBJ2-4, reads DTGVSQNPRHKITKRGQNVTFRCDPISEHNRLYWYRQTLGQGPEFLTYFQNEAQLEKSRLLSDRFSAERPKGSFSTLEIQRTEQGDSAMYLCASSPLAGEVLWKNIQYFGAGTRLSVL.

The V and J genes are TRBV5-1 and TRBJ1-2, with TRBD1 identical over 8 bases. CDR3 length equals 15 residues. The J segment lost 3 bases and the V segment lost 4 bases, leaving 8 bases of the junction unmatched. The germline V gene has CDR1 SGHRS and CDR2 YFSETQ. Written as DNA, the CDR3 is TGCGCCAGCAGCGCCGGACAGGGCCTTTACTATGGCTACACCTTC. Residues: CASSAGQGLYYGYTF.

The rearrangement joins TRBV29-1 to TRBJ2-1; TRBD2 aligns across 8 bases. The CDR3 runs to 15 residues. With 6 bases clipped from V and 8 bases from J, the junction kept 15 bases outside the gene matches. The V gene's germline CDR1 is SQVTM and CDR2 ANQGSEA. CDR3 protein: CSVLPGGRPLDEQFF. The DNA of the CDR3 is TGCAGCGTCCTCCCGGGGGGGCGCCCCTTGGATGAGCAGTTCTTC.

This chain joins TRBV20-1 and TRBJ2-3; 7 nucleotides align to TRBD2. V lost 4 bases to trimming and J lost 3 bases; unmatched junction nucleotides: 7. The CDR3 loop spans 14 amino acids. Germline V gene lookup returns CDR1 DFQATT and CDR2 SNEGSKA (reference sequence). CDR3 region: CSATRERLTDTQYF. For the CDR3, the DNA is TGCAGTGCTACGCGGGAGCGGTTGACAGATACGCAGTATTTT.

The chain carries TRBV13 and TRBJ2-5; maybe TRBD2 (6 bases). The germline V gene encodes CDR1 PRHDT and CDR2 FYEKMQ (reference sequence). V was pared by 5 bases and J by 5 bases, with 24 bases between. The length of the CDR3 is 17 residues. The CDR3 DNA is TGTGCCAGCAGCACCGGGGGTGGCTCCCTGGTTTGGGAGACCCAGTACTTC. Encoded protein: CASSTGGGSLVWETQYF.

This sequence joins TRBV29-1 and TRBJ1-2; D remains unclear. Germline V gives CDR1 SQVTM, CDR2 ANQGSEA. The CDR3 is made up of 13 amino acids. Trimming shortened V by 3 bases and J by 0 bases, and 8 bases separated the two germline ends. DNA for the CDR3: TGCAGCGTTGACGGGCTTGCTAACTATGGCTACACCTTC. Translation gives CSVDGLANYGYTF.

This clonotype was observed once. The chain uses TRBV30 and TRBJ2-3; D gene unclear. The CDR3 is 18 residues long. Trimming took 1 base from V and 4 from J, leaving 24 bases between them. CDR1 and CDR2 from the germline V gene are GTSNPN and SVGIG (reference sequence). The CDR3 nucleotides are TGTGCCTGGAGTGGATTCCCGGACCCCCCTGTTCGCCCAGATACGCAGTATTTT. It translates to CAWSGFPDPPVRPDTQYF.

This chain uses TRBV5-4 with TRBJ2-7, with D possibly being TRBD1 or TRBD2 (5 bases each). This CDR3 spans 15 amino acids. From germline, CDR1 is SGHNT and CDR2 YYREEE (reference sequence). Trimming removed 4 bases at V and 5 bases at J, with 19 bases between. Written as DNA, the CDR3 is TGTGCCAGCAGCGGAGGTGAGATCCAGGGACACGAGCAGTACTTC. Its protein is CASSGGEIQGHEQYF.

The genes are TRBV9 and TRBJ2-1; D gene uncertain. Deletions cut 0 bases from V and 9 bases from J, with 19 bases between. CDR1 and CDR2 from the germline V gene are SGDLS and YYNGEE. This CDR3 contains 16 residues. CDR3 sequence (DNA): TGTGCCAGCAGCGTAGGTTCGGGCGGCTTAACGGCTGAGCAGTTCTTC. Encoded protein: CASSVGSGGLTAEQFF.

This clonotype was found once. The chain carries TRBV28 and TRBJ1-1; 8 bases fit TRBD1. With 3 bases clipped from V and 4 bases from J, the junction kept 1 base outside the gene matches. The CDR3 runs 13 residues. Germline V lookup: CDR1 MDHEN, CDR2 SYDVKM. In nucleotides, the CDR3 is TGTGCCAGCAGTTTTGGACAGGGCACTGAAGCTTTCTTT. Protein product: CASSFGQGTEAFF.

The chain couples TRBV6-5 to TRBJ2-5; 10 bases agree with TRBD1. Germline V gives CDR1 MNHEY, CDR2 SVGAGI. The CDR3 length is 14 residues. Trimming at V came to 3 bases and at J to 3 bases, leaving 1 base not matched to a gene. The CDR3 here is CASSYGTGEETQYF. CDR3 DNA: TGTGCCAGCAGTTATGGGACAGGGGAAGAGACCCAGTACTTC.

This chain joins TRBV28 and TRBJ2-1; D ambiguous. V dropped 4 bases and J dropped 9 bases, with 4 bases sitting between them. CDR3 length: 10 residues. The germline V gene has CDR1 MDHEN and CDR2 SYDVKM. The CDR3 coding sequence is TGTGCCAGCAGTTATACTGAGCAGTTCTTC. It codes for CASSYTEQFF.

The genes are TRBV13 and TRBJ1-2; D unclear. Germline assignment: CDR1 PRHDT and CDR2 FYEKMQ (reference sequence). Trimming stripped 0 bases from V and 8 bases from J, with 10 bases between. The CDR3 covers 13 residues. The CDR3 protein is CASSLGQMRGYTF. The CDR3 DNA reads TGTGCCAGCAGCTTAGGGCAGATGAGGGGCTACACCTTC. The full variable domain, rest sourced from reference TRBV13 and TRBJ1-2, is AAGVIQSPRHLIKEKRETATLKCYPIPRHDTVYWYQQGPGQDPQFLISFYEKMQSDKGSIPDRFSAQQFSDYHSELNMSSLELGDSALYFCASSLGQMRGYTFGSGTRLTVV.

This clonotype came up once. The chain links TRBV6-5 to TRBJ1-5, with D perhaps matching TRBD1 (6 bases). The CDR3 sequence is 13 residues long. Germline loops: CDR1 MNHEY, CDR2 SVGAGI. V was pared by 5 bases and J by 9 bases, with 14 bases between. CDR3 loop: CASSGQPQGPQHF. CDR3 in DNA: TGTGCCAGCAGTGGACAGCCGCAAGGGCCCCAGCATTTT.

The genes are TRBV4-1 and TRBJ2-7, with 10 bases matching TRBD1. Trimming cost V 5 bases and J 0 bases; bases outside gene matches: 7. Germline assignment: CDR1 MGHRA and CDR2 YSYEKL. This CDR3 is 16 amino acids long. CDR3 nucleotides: TGCGCCAGCAGCGTATCCGGGACAGGGGACTCCTACGAGCAGTACTTC. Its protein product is CASSVSGTGDSYEQYF.

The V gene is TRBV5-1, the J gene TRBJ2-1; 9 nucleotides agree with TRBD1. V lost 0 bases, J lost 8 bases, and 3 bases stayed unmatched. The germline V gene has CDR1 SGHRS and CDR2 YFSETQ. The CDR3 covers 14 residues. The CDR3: CASSLGQGGDEQFF. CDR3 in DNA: TGCGCCAGCAGCTTGGGACAGGGGGGCGATGAGCAGTTCTTC.

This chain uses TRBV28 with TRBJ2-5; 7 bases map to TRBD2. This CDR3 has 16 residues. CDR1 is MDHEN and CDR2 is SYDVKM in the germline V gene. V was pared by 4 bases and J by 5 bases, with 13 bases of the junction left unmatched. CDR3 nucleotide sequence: TGTGCCAGCAGTTCGCCGGGCTCTAGCGGAGGGGAGACCCAGTACTTC. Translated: CASSSPGSSGGETQYF.

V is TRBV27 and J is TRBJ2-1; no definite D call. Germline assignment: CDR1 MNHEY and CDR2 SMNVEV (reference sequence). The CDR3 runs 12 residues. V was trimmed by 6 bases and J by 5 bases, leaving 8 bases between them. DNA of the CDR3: TGTGCCAGCAGCTCACAACACAATGAGCAGTTCTTC. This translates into CASSSQHNEQFF.

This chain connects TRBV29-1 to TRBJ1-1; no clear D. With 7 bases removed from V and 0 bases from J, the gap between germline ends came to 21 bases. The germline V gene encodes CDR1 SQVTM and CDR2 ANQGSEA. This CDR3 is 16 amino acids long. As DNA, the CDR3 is TGCAGCGCAGAGACGCTCGGGGTGTTCATGAACACTGAAGCTTTCTTT. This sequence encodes CSAETLGVFMNTEAFF.

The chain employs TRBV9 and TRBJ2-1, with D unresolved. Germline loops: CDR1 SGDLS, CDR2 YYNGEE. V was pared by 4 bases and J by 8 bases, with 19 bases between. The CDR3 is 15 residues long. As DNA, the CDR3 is TGTGCCAGCAGCCTCAACGAGTTAGTCCTTCATGAGCAGTTCTTC. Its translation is CASSLNELVLHEQFF.

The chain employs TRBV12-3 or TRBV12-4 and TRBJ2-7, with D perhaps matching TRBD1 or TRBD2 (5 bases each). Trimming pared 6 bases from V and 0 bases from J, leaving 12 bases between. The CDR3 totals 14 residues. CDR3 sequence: CASSISGLSYEQYF. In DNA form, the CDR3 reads TGTGCCAGCAGCATATCGGGGCTCTCCTACGAGCAGTACTTC.

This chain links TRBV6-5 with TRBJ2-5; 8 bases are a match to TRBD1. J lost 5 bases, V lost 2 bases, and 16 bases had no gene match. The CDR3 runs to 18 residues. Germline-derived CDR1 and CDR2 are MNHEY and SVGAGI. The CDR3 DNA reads TGTGCCAGCAGTTACCCGTCCACCGGGACAGGTCATGGGGAGACCCAGTACTTC. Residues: CASSYPSTGTGHGETQYF.

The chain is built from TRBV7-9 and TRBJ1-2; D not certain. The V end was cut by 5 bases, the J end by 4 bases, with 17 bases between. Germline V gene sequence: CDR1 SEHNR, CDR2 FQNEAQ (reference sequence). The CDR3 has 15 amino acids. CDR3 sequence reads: CASSVQGLDFYGYTF. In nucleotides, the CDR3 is TGTGCCAGCAGCGTCCAAGGCTTAGACTTCTATGGCTACACCTTC.